Sequencing of this TCR beta chain was carried out in a study of T cell responses to AZD1222 COVID-19 vaccine. Study-level points and caveats: Of the AZD1222 recipients, only 5 or 6 were seropositive at baseline. Most donors were white British and more were female, and clonal diversity was possibly underestimated. No repertoire was sampled before or during the peak T cell response, only after it.

As regards this clone: What it recognizes is unknown.

This CDR3 comprises 12 residues. Germline V gives CDR1 SGHAT, CDR2 FQNNGV. The V gene lost 0 bases and the J gene lost 11 bases, with 5 bases spanning the gap. Using immunoSEQ multiplex PCR, the repertoire was profiled, and TCRdb retains in-frame clones only, with some absent. The profile shows roughly 260,000 clones, roughly 93% of them singletons. The sequence derives from an adult in good health. The chain joins TRBV11-2 to TRBJ1-6; D unresolved. Sample: peripheral blood, taken on day 0 of AZD1222 vaccination. The DNA of the CDR3 is TGTGCCAGCAGCTTAGATAACGCACCCCTCCACTTT. It encodes CASSLDNAPLHF.